These T cell receptor beta chains were read from a single sample in a study of technical replicates of blood from a handful of donors. The table came from immunoSEQ multiplex PCR; TCRdb's copy has only in-frame clones and leaves some out. The sample holds fewer than 95,000 clones, approximately 95% seen once. The sequenced material came from T cells isolated from PBMCs. Receptors originate from a human donor in good health. CDR3s include the opening cysteine and the closing phenylalanine or tryptophan. Each record gives: D gene, J gene, V gene, CDR3 protein, CDR3 DNA. The D gene is left open where the match is weak.

d_call: NA; j_call: TRBJ1-1; v_call: TRBV14; cdr3_aa: CASSQVATGNTEAFF; cdr3_nt: TGTGCCAGCAGCCAAGTAGCCACAGGGAACACTGAAGCTTTCTTT
d_call: NA; j_call: TRBJ2-7; v_call: TRBV7-2; cdr3_aa: CATRPKGLLLYEQYF; cdr3_nt: TGTGCCACCAGACCTAAAGGACTTTTGCTCTACGAGCAGTACTTC
d_call: NA; j_call: TRBJ1-1; v_call: TRBV9; cdr3_aa: CASTGGAGLNTEAFF; cdr3_nt: TGTGCCAGCACCGGGGGGGCGGGTTTGAACACTGAAGCTTTCTTT
d_call: NA; j_call: TRBJ1-2; v_call: TRBV6-4; cdr3_aa: CASSVDRGAGYTF; cdr3_nt: TGTGCCAGCAGTGTAGATAGGGGCGCTGGCTACACCTTC
d_call: TRBD1; j_call: TRBJ1-2; v_call: TRBV6-5; cdr3_aa: CASSYSVTGTYGYTF; cdr3_nt: TGTGCCAGCAGTTACTCGGTGACAGGGACCTATGGCTACACCTTC
d_call: TRBD1; j_call: TRBJ2-1; v_call: TRBV7-9; cdr3_aa: CASSWRTGGYNEQFF; cdr3_nt: TGTGCCAGCAGCTGGCGGACAGGGGGCTACAATGAGCAGTTCTTC
d_call: TRBD2; j_call: TRBJ2-3; v_call: TRBV5-1; cdr3_aa: CASSWGLAKTDTQYF; cdr3_nt: TGCGCCAGCAGCTGGGGACTAGCAAAGACAGATACGCAGTATTTT
d_call: NA; j_call: TRBJ1-2; v_call: TRBV2; cdr3_aa: CASMGEGNYGYTF; cdr3_nt: TGTGCCAGCATGGGTGAGGGAAACTATGGCTACACCTTC
d_call: TRBD2; j_call: TRBJ2-1; v_call: TRBV28; cdr3_aa: CASSPETRLAGTYNEQFF; cdr3_nt: TGTGCCAGCAGCCCTGAGACCCGACTAGCGGGGACCTACAATGAGCAGTTCTTC
d_call: TRBD1; j_call: TRBJ2-7; v_call: TRBV2; cdr3_aa: CASSFGTGWKNEQYF; cdr3_nt: TGTGCCAGCAGTTTTGGGACAGGGTGGAAAAACGAGCAGTACTTC
d_call: NA; j_call: TRBJ2-7; v_call: TRBV29-1; cdr3_aa: CSVRPDLYEQYF; cdr3_nt: TGCAGCGTCCGACCGGACTTGTACGAGCAGTACTTC
d_call: NA; j_call: TRBJ1-1; v_call: TRBV29-1; cdr3_aa: CSVGKGLPNTEAFF; cdr3_nt: TGCAGCGTTGGGAAAGGACTGCCGAACACTGAAGCTTTCTTT
d_call: TRBD2; j_call: TRBJ2-2; v_call: TRBV4-1; cdr3_aa: CASSLTGGGELFF; cdr3_nt: TGCGCCAGCAGCCTCACGGGGGGAGGGGAGCTGTTTTTT
d_call: NA; j_call: TRBJ1-3; v_call: TRBV7-2; cdr3_aa: CASSPVLGISGNTIYF; cdr3_nt: TGTGCCAGCAGCCCGGTCCTGGGCATCTCTGGAAACACCATATATTTT
d_call: NA; j_call: TRBJ1-5; v_call: TRBV7-5; cdr3_aa: CVRRPPPQDRYCSNQPQHF; cdr3_nt: TGTGTCAGAAGACCGCCCCCCCAGGACAGATACTGTAGCAATCAGCCCCAGCATTTT